The rows below give T cell receptor beta chains drawn from one sample of a study of cytomegalovirus exposure and HLA in healthy donors. Clones were read by immunoSEQ multiplex PCR, and TCRdb kept only the in-frame ones, dropping some. Among 140,000 to 150,000 clones listed, roughly 78% were seen once. The specimen was PBMCs. The receptors come from a female donor in good health and CMV-seronegative. Both conserved end residues are part of each CDR3.

cdr3_aa: CATSTHLDRDRVSGNTIYF
v_call: TRBV15

cdr3_aa: CASSLQGNQPQHF
v_call: TRBV6-1

cdr3_aa: CASSPPRTSGSSYEQYF
v_call: TRBV7-9

cdr3_aa: CASSLSEPRTGDKQFF
v_call: TRBV27

cdr3_aa: CASSVAGGRTDTQYF
v_call: TRBV9

cdr3_aa: CASRASGREEQFF
v_call: TRBV27

cdr3_aa: CASSLLAGIPYEQYF
v_call: TRBV5-1

cdr3_aa: CASSQLGLADNNEQFF
v_call: TRBV4-1

cdr3_aa: CASSLDRDYEQYF
v_call: TRBV5-4

cdr3_aa: CASSQPTDRGNEKLFF
v_call: TRBV23-1

cdr3_aa: CASSQDREAGELFF
v_call: TRBV4-3

cdr3_aa: CASSKHQGYEQYF
v_call: TRBV6-5

cdr3_aa: CASSFYGYGNEQFF
v_call: TRBV27

cdr3_aa: CASSFGHARPYEQYF
v_call: TRBV27

cdr3_aa: CASTVPRSLRYTGELFF
v_call: TRBV25-1

cdr3_aa: CASSSDDRGRASEQFF
v_call: TRBV5-6

cdr3_aa: CASSDSGDLYEQYF
v_call: TRBV5-5

cdr3_aa: CASTSTGAWSNRPQHF
v_call: TRBV6-6

cdr3_aa: CASSESGQGGYGYTF
v_call: TRBV10-2

cdr3_aa: CASSQAPRLSYEQYF
v_call: TRBV4-1